One sample yielded the 26 T cell receptor beta chains listed below, sequenced in a study of blood T cell repertoires in COVID-19. The repertoire was sequenced with immunoSEQ multiplex PCR; TCRdb's copy has only in-frame clones and lacks some. The table has about 260,000 clones, 85% to 90% seen once. The specimen was PBMCs or T cells enriched from blood (not recorded which). The receptor set was obtained from a woman under 30 who had recovered from COVID-19.

The CDR3 region has the DNA TGTGCCAGCAGTTTATCGGGTCAGGGTCAGCCCCAGCATTTT. Amino acid sequence: CASSLSGQGQPQHF. The rearrangement uses TRBV27 and TRBJ1-5; a weak D match, TRBD1 (5 bases). Germline assignment: CDR1 MNHEY and CDR2 SMNVEV (reference sequence). The length of the CDR3 is 14 residues. Trimming pared 0 bases from V and 6 bases from J, leaving 9 bases between.

The chain carries TRBV7-2 and TRBJ2-5, with 7 positions matching TRBD2. The CDR3 runs 15 residues. V trimming: 5 bases; J trimming: 3 bases; junction bases outside the gene matches: 9. CDR1 is SGHTA and CDR2 is FQGNSA in the germline V gene. Here the CDR3 DNA reads TGTGCCAGCAGCCCGCCAGCAGCGGGGAAAGAGACCCAGTACTTC. It encodes CASSPPAAGKETQYF.

This chain connects TRBV13 to TRBJ1-4; maybe TRBD1 (5 bases). V lost 2 bases to trimming and J lost 5 bases, with 9 bases between them. The CDR3 extends over 14 amino acids. Germline V CDR1 and CDR2: PRHDT, FYEKMQ (reference sequence). The CDR3 DNA reads as TGTGCCAGCAGCTTATCTCCAGGGAATGAAAAACTGTTTTTT. This codes for CASSLSPGNEKLFF.

With regard to this clone: Since the CDR3 does not end with the conserved phenylalanine or tryptophan, this likely comes from a read error. Because the CDR3's place on the DNA is in doubt, the DNA is left out and the CDR3 is given as listed by TCRdb. CDR3 residues: CASSSTSSL. The gene calls are TRBV7-9 and TRBJ2-3; the tabulated D call, TRBD2, remains unverified against the DNA. CDR1 SEHNR and CDR2 FQNEAQ come from the germline V gene (reference sequence). The CDR3 is made up of 9 amino acids, end residues included.

The V call is TRBV9, the J call TRBJ1-1; unclear D gene. The germline CDR1 and CDR2 sequences are SGDLS and YYNGEE. CDR3 length: 15 residues. Trimming cost V 3 bases and J 7 bases, with 19 bases left between them. Here the CDR3 DNA reads TGTGCCAGCAGCGCTCACCGAGGAGGGAGCGGTGAAGCTTTCTTT. Residues: CASSAHRGGSGEAFF.

V usage is TRBV2 and J usage is TRBJ2-2; D possibly corresponds to TRBD1 (7 bases). CDR1 and CDR2 from the germline V gene are SNHLY and FYNNEI. V was pared by 5 bases and J by 7 bases, with 17 bases between. There are 15 residues in the CDR3. This chain's CDR3 is CASSSNRQGGGELFF. CDR3 nucleotide sequence: TGTGCCAGCAGTTCCAACCGACAGGGAGGCGGGGAGCTGTTTTTT.

This clone showed up just a few times. The chain employs TRBV5-1 and TRBJ1-1; no firm D call. Deletions cut 3 bases from V and 3 bases from J, with 9 bases between. CDR3 length equals 13 residues. Germline CDR1 and CDR2: SGHRS and YFSETQ. This CDR3 is CASSSRWDTEAFF. CDR3 nucleotides: TGCGCCAGCAGCTCGAGGTGGGACACTGAAGCTTTCTTT.

The chain recombines TRBV7-9 with TRBJ2-2, with TRBD2 matching over 8 bases. The CDR3 is 17 residues long. The junction had 5 bases not matched to a gene; V was cut back by 1 base and J by 1 base. Germline lookup yields CDR1 SEHNR and CDR2 FQNEAQ (reference sequence). The CDR3 DNA is TGTGCCAGCAGCTTAGTCGGAGGGACTAGGAACACCGGGGAGCTGTTTTTT. Encoded protein: CASSLVGGTRNTGELFF.

This chain links TRBV15 with TRBJ1-1; 9 bases map to TRBD1. The CDR3 consists of 13 residues. Unmatched junction bases numbered 3, after V lost 3 bases and J lost 7 bases. Germline CDR1 is LNHNV and CDR2 is YYDKDF (reference sequence). CDR3 amino acids: CATSRGGQGEAFF. Written as DNA, the CDR3 is TGTGCCACCAGCAGGGGGGGACAGGGTGAAGCTTTCTTT.

This clone occurred once. The gene calls are TRBV5-1 and TRBJ2-7; a possible D gene is TRBD1 (5 bases). The V and J ends lost 0 bases and 3 bases respectively, with 13 bases between them. From germline, CDR1 is SGHRS and CDR2 YFSETQ. CDR3 size: 15 residues. This CDR3 reads CASSLDLTDHYEQYF. The CDR3 nucleotides are TGCGCCAGCAGCTTGGATTTGACAGACCACTACGAGCAGTACTTC.

This chain links TRBV20-1 with TRBJ2-1, with unresolved D. V was cut by 5 bases and J by 4 bases, with 3 bases left in between. Per the germline V gene, CDR1 is DFQATT and CDR2 is SNEGSKA (reference sequence). The CDR3 runs to 10 residues. Here the CDR3 DNA reads TGCAGTGCTTATTACAATGAGCAGTTCTTC. Protein sequence: CSAYYNEQFF.

This clone appeared a single time. The rearrangement joins TRBV12-5 to TRBJ1-5, with D maybe TRBD1 (5 bases). With 1 base removed from V and 6 bases from J, the gap between germline ends came to 13 bases. In germline, CDR1 is LGHNT, CDR2 FRNRAP. This CDR3 spans 15 amino acids. CDR3 sequence (DNA): TGTGCTAGTGGTTTGGAGTTCGGTAGGGGTCAGCCCCAGCATTTT. Residues: CASGLEFGRGQPQHF.

This chain links TRBV5-4 with TRBJ2-1; 9 bases are a match to TRBD2. The germline V gene encodes CDR1 SGHNT and CDR2 YYREEE (reference sequence). CDR3 size: 16 residues. Losses at the gene ends were 0 bases for V and 6 bases for J; bases not matched to a gene: 7. For the CDR3, the DNA is TGTGCCAGCAGCTTGGCTCGAGCGGGGGGCTCCAATGAGCAGTTCTTC. Translated: CASSLARAGGSNEQFF.

Worth noting for this clone: A junction end diverges from the germline sequence, so it may reflect a read error. The J gene is TRBJ1-6, the V gene TRBV6-5; D not certain. Per the germline V gene, CDR1 is MNHEY and CDR2 is SVGAGI. The CDR3 sequence is 12 residues long. The CDR3 nucleotides read TGTGCCAGCCACCATGGGCGCGAGTCACCCCTTTTT. Translating gives CASHHGRESPLF.

V is TRBV3-1 (or the pseudogene TRBV3-2) and J is TRBJ2-1, with TRBD2 identical over 12 bases. V gave up 4 bases and J gave up 7 bases; unmatched junction bases: 5. Germline CDR1 reads LGHDT; CDR2 reads YNNKEL (reference sequence). The CDR3 has 15 residues. The CDR3 reads CASSPSGGGRNEQFF. The CDR3 DNA is TGTGCCAGCAGCCCTAGCGGGGGGGGTAGGAATGAGCAGTTCTTC.

The rearrangement uses TRBV10-3 and TRBJ1-2; tentatively, D is TRBD1 (6 bases). From germline, CDR1 is ENHRY and CDR2 SYGVKD. The CDR3 totals 15 residues. Trimming stripped 0 bases from V and 1 base from J, with 9 bases between. CDR3 sequence (DNA): TGTGCCATCAGTGAGTCGGGGACAAGTAACTATGGCTACACCTTC. Its translation is CAISESGTSNYGYTF.

The genes are TRBV3-1 (or the pseudogene TRBV3-2) and TRBJ2-3; weak D call: TRBD2 (7 bases). The germline V gene has CDR1 LGHDT and CDR2 YNNKEL (reference sequence). The CDR3 has 15 residues. Trimming took 0 bases from V and 1 from J, leaving 8 bases between them. The chain's CDR3 is CASSQEGGGTDTQYF. The CDR3 bases are TGTGCCAGCAGCCAAGAAGGGGGGGGCACAGATACGCAGTATTTT.

This chain links TRBV3-1 (or the pseudogene TRBV3-2) with TRBJ2-3; 9 bases map to TRBD2. This CDR3 region has 14 residues. Germline CDR1 LGHDT, CDR2 YNNKEL (reference sequence). V trimming: 6 bases; J trimming: 5 bases; junction bases outside the gene matches: 6. CDR3: CASRASGAKDTQYF. CDR3 DNA sequence: TGTGCCAGCAGAGCTAGCGGGGCCAAAGATACGCAGTATTTT.

This clone has just one count. V gene TRBV7-2 combines with J gene TRBJ1-4; 9 bases are a match to TRBD1. Germline trimming cut 5 bases from V and 8 bases from J; bases unmatched to any gene: 9. The CDR3 extends over 15 amino acids. Germline CDR1 is SGHTA and CDR2 is FQGNSA. CDR3 coding DNA: TGTGCCAGCAGCATCACAGGGGGCGCGGGCGAAAAACTGTTTTTT. Amino acid sequence: CASSITGGAGEKLFF.

This chain connects TRBV5-1 to TRBJ2-7; a possible D gene is TRBD2 (6 bases). CDR3 size: 15 residues. V gave up 0 bases and J gave up 5 bases, with 15 bases separating them. Germline CDR1 is SGHRS and CDR2 is YFSETQ. The CDR3 nucleotides are TGCGCCAGCAGCTTGGGAGGAGGGGTCGCTCACGAGCAGTACTTC. It yields the protein CASSLGGGVAHEQYF.

This rearrangement joins TRBV30 to TRBJ1-6; no definite D call. The CDR3 is 16 amino acids. From germline, CDR1 is GTSNPN and CDR2 SVGIG (reference sequence). V was shortened by 0 bases and J by 0 bases, with 9 bases between the two germline ends. The CDR3 is CAWSVAASSYNSPLHF. CDR3 coding DNA: TGTGCCTGGAGTGTCGCGGCGAGCTCCTATAATTCACCCCTCCACTTT. Based on the CDR3 plus reference TRBV30 and TRBJ1-6, the full variable domain is SQTIHQWPATLVQPVGSPLSLECTVEGTSNPNLYWYRQAAGRGLQLLFYSVGIGQISSEVPQNLSASRPQDRQFILSSKKLLLSDSGFYLCAWSVAASSYNSPLHFGNGTRLTVT.

J is TRBJ1-4 and V is TRBV12-3 or TRBV12-4; D call uncertain. V shed 5 bases and J shed 10 bases, with 11 bases lying between them. The CDR3 is 12 residues long. The CDR3: CASSAAVGKLFF. In DNA, the CDR3 is TGTGCCAGCAGTGCTGCGGTAGGAAAACTGTTTTTT.

CDR3 DNA: TGTGCCAGTAGTTGGGACAGGGAGTCCTATGGCTACACCTTC. Its translation: CASSWDRESYGYTF. V usage is TRBV19 and J usage is TRBJ1-2, with 9 bases matching TRBD1. The CDR3 totals 14 residues. Germline lookup yields CDR1 LNHDA and CDR2 SQIVND (reference sequence). V lost 5 bases and J lost 4; bases outside the gene matches: 5.

This clone was observed a few times. The chain couples TRBV6-1 to TRBJ1-1; tentatively, D is TRBD1 (5 bases). Trimming removed 3 bases at V and 0 bases at J, with 5 bases between. Germline V lookup: CDR1 MNHNS, CDR2 SASEGT. The CDR3 extends over 13 amino acids. The CDR3 nucleotides are TGTGCCAGCAGTGACAGGGTGAACACTGAAGCTTTCTTT. This codes for CASSDRVNTEAFF.

This chain joins TRBV1 and TRBJ2-2; the tabulated D call, TRBD2, remains unverified against the DNA. TRBV1 is labeled a pseudogene. The CDR3 has 17 residues. CDR3 coding DNA: TGCACCAGCAGCTGGACCCAAAAGGGGGAGGGGACCGGGGAGCTGTTTTTT. This translates into CTSSWTQKGEGTGELFF.

The chain uses TRBV27 and TRBJ2-7, with 7 positions matching TRBD2. Germline V lookup: CDR1 MNHEY, CDR2 SMNVEV (reference sequence). This CDR3 is built from 18 residues. Unmatched junction bases numbered 15, after V lost 4 bases and J lost 0 bases. CDR3 sequence (DNA): TGTGCCAGCAGTTCCCGGGGCGGGGGATGGTGGAGCTCCTACGAGCAGTACTTC. It translates to CASSSRGGGWWSSYEQYF.